A selection of T cell receptor beta chains follows, all from one sample in a study of T cell responses to AZD1222 COVID-19 vaccine. The data were produced by immunoSEQ multiplex PCR, yet TCRdb's version contains in-frame clones alone and is incomplete. This table has 150,000 to 200,000 clones, roughly nine tenths appearing once. Sequencing used peripheral blood, obtained 28 days after the second dose of the MenACWY control vaccine. These receptors were taken from an adult who received the MenACWY meningococcal vaccine as a control. Both conserved end residues are part of each CDR3. The D gene is left open where the match is weak. Clone size is not always given. Where it is, it says once, few, many or a class for expanded clones.

d_call clone_size j_call v_call cdr3_nt cdr3_aa
- - TRBJ1-5 TRBV9 TGTGCCAGCTCTAAGACCGATGACAATCAGCCCCAGCATTTT CASSKTDDNQPQHF
TRBD1 - TRBJ1-5 TRBV27 TGTGCCAGCAGATCCCCGGGACAGTCCAGCAATCAGCCCCAGCATTTT CASRSPGQSSNQPQHF
- - TRBJ1-4 TRBV14 TGTGCCAGCAGCCCCTCAGGGATTCCAACTAATGAAAAACTGTTTTTT CASSPSGIPTNEKLFF
- - TRBJ2-4 TRBV29-1 TGCAGCGTTAGGGAGAACATTCAGTACTTC CSVRENIQYF
- - TRBJ2-1 TRBV7-3 TGTGCCAGCAGCGACCAGACGCCAACTCACGCTTACAATGAGCAGTTCTTC CASSDQTPTHAYNEQFF
- - TRBJ1-2 TRBV10-3 TGTGCCATCAGTGAGAGTAGGGGATGGGATGGCTACACCTTC CAISESRGWDGYTF
- - TRBJ1-5 TRBV30 TGTGCCTGGAGTGAAGGGTCAGAACAGCCCCAGCATTTT CAWSEGSEQPQHF
- few TRBJ2-3 TRBV18 TGTGCCAGCTCACCACCGACTTCTAGCCGGAGGTCAGATACGCAGTATTTT CASSPPTSSRRSDTQYF
- - TRBJ2-2 TRBV14 TGTGCCAGCAGCGCGCGGATTACCACCGGGGAGCTGTTTTTT CASSARITTGELFF
- - TRBJ2-1 TRBV7-3 TGTGCCAGCAGCTTGGGACCCTTCAATGAGCAGTTCTTC CASSLGPFNEQFF
TRBD1 - TRBJ2-7 TRBV3-1/TRBV3-2 TGTGCCAGCAGCCAAATGCTTCCGGGACAGGGAATGTACGAGCAGTACTTC CASSQMLPGQGMYEQYF
- - TRBJ1-4 TRBV7-9 TGTGCCAGCAGCTTTAATGAAAAACTGTTTTTT CASSFNEKLFF
TRBD1 - TRBJ2-7 TRBV2 TGTGCCAGCAGTCTACTCATTGGACAGGATACCTCCTATGAGCAGTACTTC CASSLLIGQDTSYEQYF
- - TRBJ1-1 TRBV9 TGTGCCAGCAGCCCCGGTCAGCTGCTCACTGAAGCTTTCTTT CASSPGQLLTEAFF
- - TRBJ1-4 TRBV6-5 TGTGCCAGCAGAACACAGGTGGGGGAAAAACTGTTTTTT CASRTQVGEKLFF
- - TRBJ1-1 TRBV11-2 TGTGCCAGCAGTCTTCAGAGAACCACTGAAGCTTTCTTT CASSLQRTTEAFF
TRBD2 - TRBJ2-7 TRBV11-2 TGTGCCAGTACCGGGACTAGCGGCACCGACGAGCAGTACTTC CASTGTSGTDEQYF
TRBD1 - TRBJ1-1 TRBV19 TGTGCCAGTAGTCCTGATCGACAGGGCGCTTGGAACACTGAAGCTTTCTTT CASSPDRQGAWNTEAFF
TRBD1 - TRBJ1-1 TRBV7-9 TGTGCCAGCTTTGGGACAGTTAAGAACACTGAAGCTTTCTTT CASFGTVKNTEAFF
- once TRBJ2-7 TRBV6-5 TGTGCCAGCAGGGCAGGTAACGGAATAGAGCAGTACTTC CASRAGNGIEQYF
- - TRBJ2-5 TRBV2 TGTGCCACCGGCAGGGAGCGGGAAGAGACCCAGTACTTC CATGREREETQYF
- - TRBJ1-3 TRBV13 TGTGCCAGCAGCTTTGGAAACACCATATATTTT CASSFGNTIYF
- - TRBJ1-5 TRBV21-1 TGTGCCAGCAGCAGAGGACAGCCCTATAGCAATCAGCCCCAGCATTTT CASSRGQPYSNQPQHF
- - TRBJ2-1 TRBV9 TGTGCCAGCAGCGTAGGGGAGCTCCCTGAGCAGTTCTTC CASSVGELPEQFF
TRBD1 - TRBJ1-1 TRBV19 TGTGCCAGTCGACAGGGTGTGAACACTGAAGCTTTCTTT CASRQGVNTEAFF
- - TRBJ2-1 TRBV6-2/TRBV6-3 TGTGCCAGCAGTCGGGGGCCGGGTGAGCAGTTCTTC CASSRGPGEQFF
- - TRBJ1-1 TRBV2 TGTGCCAGCGGGGGGGACACTGAAGCTTTCTTT CASGGDTEAFF
- - TRBJ1-3 TRBV24-1 TGTGCCACCAGGAGGGGGAGAAACACCATATATTTT CATRRGRNTIYF
- - TRBJ2-7 TRBV27 TGTGCCAGCAGTCCCACCTTTTCCACACGGCGATATACCTACGAGCAGTACTTC CASSPTFSTRRYTYEQYF
- - TRBJ2-1 TRBV9 TGTGCCAGCAGCCTCTATGTCAGCGCCTACAATGAGCAGTTCTTC CASSLYVSAYNEQFF
- - TRBJ2-1 TRBV27 TGTGCCAGCAGTTTGAGCGGGCCCCACAATGAGCAGTTCTTC CASSLSGPHNEQFF
- - TRBJ1-4 TRBV18 TGTGCCAGCTCACGAGGCGGTCTGGAAAAACTGTTTTTT CASSRGGLEKLFF
- - TRBJ2-3 TRBV5-8 TGTGCCAGCAGCTTGGGACGCCCGGTGGGAGATACGCAGTATTTT CASSLGRPVGDTQYF
- - TRBJ1-1 TRBV3-1/TRBV3-2 TGTGCCAGCAGCCAGGGGGTTCCAGCCGGGAACACTGAAGCTTTCTTT CASSQGVPAGNTEAFF
- - TRBJ1-5 TRBV12-3/TRBV12-4 TGTGCCAGCAGTCAGGGAGGTCAGCCCCAGCATTTT CASSQGGQPQHF
- - TRBJ1-6 TRBV7-2 TGTGCCAGCAGCTACGCCGGAGGGGGTGGCGGTTCACCCCTCCACTTT CASSYAGGGGGSPLHF
TRBD2 - TRBJ2-3 TRBV19 TGTGCCAGTAGTGGGGGGGGGAAATGGACAGATACGCAGTATTTT CASSGGGKWTDTQYF
- - TRBJ1-2 TRBV3-1/TRBV3-2 TGTGCCAGCAGCCAAGAACCGCTTGGGGAAGGCTACACCTTC CASSQEPLGEGYTF
TRBD1 - TRBJ1-1 TRBV3-1/TRBV3-2 TGTGCCAGCAGCCACACAGGGGGCGGCCGACCTGAAGCTTTCTTT CASSHTGGGRPEAFF
TRBD2 - TRBJ2-5 TRBV27 TGTGCCAGCAGTTTCGCGGGAGGGCAAGAGACCCAGTACTTC CASSFAGGQETQYF
- - TRBJ2-2 TRBV9 TGTGCCAGCAGCCCCCGGGAGAGGGGGACCGGGGAGCTGTTTTTT CASSPRERGTGELFF
- once TRBJ1-4 TRBV29-1 TGCAGCGTCCGCCCTACAGGGTTAGGGGAAAAACTGTTTTTT CSVRPTGLGEKLFF
TRBD1 - TRBJ1-1 TRBV9 TGTGCCAGCAGCGTAGCTAGTGGGGCAGGGGGAACTGAAGCTTTCTTT CASSVASGAGGTEAFF
TRBD1 - TRBJ1-2 TRBV30 TGTGCCCCGACAGGGCGGGGTGGCTACACCTTC CAPTGRGGYTF
- few TRBJ2-7 TRBV5-6 TGTGCCAGCAGCTTGGATGGGGCGCCTCTCTCCTACGAGCAGTACTTC CASSLDGAPLSYEQYF
- once TRBJ2-7 TRBV18 TGTGCCAGCTCACGTGGGGGGCTCGACGAGCAGTACTTC CASSRGGLDEQYF
TRBD1 - TRBJ2-5 TRBV6-5 TGTGCCGCCCGGACAGGGGGTCAAGAGACCCAGTACTTC CAARTGGQETQYF
TRBD1 - TRBJ1-5 TRBV6-5 TGTGCCAGCAGTTACTCGGGGACAGGGGAAGGTCAGCCCCAGCATTTT CASSYSGTGEGQPQHF
- - TRBJ1-5 TRBV11-2 TGTGCCAGCAGCTTAGACAATCAACAGCCCCAGCATTTT CASSLDNQQPQHF
- - TRBJ1-1 TRBV3-1/TRBV3-2 TGTGCCAGCAGCCGAGAGGTGATGAACACTGAAGCTTTCTTT CASSREVMNTEAFF
- - TRBJ2-1 TRBV27 TGTGCCAGCAGTGCACGGGTGAATGAGCAGTTCTTC CASSARVNEQFF
TRBD1 - TRBJ1-1 TRBV29-1 TGCAGCGGGAGAGATACCGGGACAGGGCTCATGAACACTGAAGCTTTCTTT CSGRDTGTGLMNTEAFF
- - TRBJ2-7 TRBV20-1 TGCAGTGCTAGAGTCCAACTGAAGCAGTACTTC CSARVQLKQYF
- - TRBJ1-5 TRBV15 TGTGCCACCCGCAGGGTTTTGGGTCAGCCCCAGCATTTT CATRRVLGQPQHF
- - TRBJ1-2 TRBV30 TGTGCCTGGAGTACCAGCCTCGGCGGTGGCTACACCTTC CAWSTSLGGGYTF
- - TRBJ1-2 TRBV12-5 TGTGCTAGTGGTTGGTCGGGCGAGGCTAGAAGTGGCTACACCTTC CASGWSGEARSGYTF
- - TRBJ1-5 TRBV14 TGTGCCAGCAGCCAAGGGCTAAATCAGCCCCAGCATTTT CASSQGLNQPQHF
- - TRBJ2-3 TRBV6-5 TGTGCCAGCATGAGGGGGAGTACAGATACGCAGTATTTT CASMRGSTDTQYF